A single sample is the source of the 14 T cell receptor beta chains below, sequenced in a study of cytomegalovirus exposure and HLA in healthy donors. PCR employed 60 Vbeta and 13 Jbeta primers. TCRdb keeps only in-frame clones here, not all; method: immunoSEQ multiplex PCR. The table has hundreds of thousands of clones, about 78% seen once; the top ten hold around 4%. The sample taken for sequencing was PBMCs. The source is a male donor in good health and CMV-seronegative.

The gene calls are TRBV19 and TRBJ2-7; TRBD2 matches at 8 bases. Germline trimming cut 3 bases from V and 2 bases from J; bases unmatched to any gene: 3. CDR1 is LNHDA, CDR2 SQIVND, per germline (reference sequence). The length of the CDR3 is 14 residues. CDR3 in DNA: TGTGCCAGTAGTATGTATAGCGGGACCTACGAGCAGTACTTC. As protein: CASSMYSGTYEQYF.

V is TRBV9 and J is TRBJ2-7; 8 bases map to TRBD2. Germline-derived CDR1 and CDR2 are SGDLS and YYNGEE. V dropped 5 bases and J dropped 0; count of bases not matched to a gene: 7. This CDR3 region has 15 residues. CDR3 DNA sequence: TGTGCCAGCAGTGATAGCGGGACCAGCTCCTACGAGCAGTACTTC. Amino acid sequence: CASSDSGTSSYEQYF.

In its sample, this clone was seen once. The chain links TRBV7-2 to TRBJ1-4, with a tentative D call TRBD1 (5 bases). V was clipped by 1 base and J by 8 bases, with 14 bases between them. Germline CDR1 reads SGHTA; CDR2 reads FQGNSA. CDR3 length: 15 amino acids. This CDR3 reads CASSLVASKGEKLFF. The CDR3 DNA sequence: TGTGCCAGCAGCTTAGTGGCGAGTAAGGGGGAAAAACTGTTTTTT.

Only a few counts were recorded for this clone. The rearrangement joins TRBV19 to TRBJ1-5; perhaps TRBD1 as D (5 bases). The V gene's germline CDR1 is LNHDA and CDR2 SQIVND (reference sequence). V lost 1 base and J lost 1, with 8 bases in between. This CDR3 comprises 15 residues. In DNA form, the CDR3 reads TGTGCCAGTAGTATAGGACGGGGGAGCAATCAGCCCCAGCATTTT. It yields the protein CASSIGRGSNQPQHF.

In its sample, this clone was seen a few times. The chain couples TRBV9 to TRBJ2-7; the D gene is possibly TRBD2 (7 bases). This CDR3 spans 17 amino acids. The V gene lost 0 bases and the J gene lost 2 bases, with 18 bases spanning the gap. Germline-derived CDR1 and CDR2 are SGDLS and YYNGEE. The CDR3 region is CASSVGDLAEGAYEQYF. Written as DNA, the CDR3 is TGTGCCAGCAGCGTAGGGGATCTAGCGGAGGGGGCCTACGAGCAGTACTTC.

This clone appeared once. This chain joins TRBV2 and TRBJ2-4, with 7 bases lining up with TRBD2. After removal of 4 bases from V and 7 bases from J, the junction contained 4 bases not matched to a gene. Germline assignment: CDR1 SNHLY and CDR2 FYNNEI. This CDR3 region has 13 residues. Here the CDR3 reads CASSGVGGNIQYF. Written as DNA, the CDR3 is TGTGCCAGCAGTGGTGTGGGGGGGAACATTCAGTACTTC. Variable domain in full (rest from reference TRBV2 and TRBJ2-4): EPEVTQTPSHQVTQMGQEVILRCVPISNHLYFYWYRQILGQKVEFLVSFYNNEISEKSEIFDDQFSVERPDGSNFTLKIRSTKLEDSAMYFCASSGVGGNIQYFGAGTRLSVL.

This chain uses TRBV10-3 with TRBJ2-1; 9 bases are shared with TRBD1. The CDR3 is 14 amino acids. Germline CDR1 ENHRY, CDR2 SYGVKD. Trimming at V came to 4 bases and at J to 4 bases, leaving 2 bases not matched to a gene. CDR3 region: CAISGTGAYNEQFF. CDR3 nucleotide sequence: TGTGCCATCAGTGGGACAGGGGCGTACAATGAGCAGTTCTTC.

The CDR3 protein is CASSDRSRSGNTIYF. In DNA form, the CDR3 reads TGTGCCAGCAGTGACCGCAGTCGCTCTGGAAACACCATATATTTT. This rearrangement joins TRBV2 to TRBJ1-3; no reliable D call. This CDR3 region has 15 residues. In germline, CDR1 is SNHLY, CDR2 FYNNEI. Between the trimmed V and J ends, which lost 3 bases and 0 bases, there was a span of 9 bases.

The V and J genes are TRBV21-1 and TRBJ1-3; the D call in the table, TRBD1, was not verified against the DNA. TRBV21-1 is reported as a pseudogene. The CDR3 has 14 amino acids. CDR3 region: CARAPDTPGNTIYF. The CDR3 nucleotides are TGTGCCAGAGCCCCGGACACTCCTGGAAACACCATATATTTT.

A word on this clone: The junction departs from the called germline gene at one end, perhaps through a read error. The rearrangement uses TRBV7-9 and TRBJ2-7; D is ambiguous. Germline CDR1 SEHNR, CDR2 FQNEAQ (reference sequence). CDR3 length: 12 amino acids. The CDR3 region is CSSSYSTYEQYF. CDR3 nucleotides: TGTTCCAGCAGTTATAGCACATACGAGCAGTACTTC.

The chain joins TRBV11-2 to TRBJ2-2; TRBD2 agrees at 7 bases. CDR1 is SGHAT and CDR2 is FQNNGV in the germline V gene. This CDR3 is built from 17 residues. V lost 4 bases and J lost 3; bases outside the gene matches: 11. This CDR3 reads CASSSGGWGYYTGELFF. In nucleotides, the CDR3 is TGTGCCAGCAGCTCCGGGGGGTGGGGCTATTACACCGGGGAGCTGTTTTTT. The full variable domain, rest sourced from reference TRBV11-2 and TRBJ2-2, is EAGVAQSPRYKIIEKRQSVAFWCNPISGHATLYWYQQILGQGPKLLIQFQNNGVVDDSQLPKDRFSAERLKGVDSTLKIQPAKLEDSAVYLCASSSGGWGYYTGELFFGEGSRLTVL.

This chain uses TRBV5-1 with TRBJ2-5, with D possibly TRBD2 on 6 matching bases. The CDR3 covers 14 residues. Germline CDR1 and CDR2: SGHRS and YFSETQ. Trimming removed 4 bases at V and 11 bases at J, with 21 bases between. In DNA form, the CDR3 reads TGCGCCAGCAGCGCCGGGACCGGGGGTAGTGAGCAGTACTTC. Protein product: CASSAGTGGSEQYF.

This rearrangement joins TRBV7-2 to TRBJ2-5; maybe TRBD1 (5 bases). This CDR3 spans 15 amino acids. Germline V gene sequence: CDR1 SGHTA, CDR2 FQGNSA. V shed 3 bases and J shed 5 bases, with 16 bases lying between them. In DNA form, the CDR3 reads TGTGCCAGCAGCTTGGCTCTCAGGGAACGGGAGACCCAGTACTTC. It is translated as CASSLALRERETQYF.

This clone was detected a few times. The CDR3 nucleotides read TGCGCCAGCAGCTCCGCTGGGGCCAACGTCCTGACTTTC. It yields the protein CASSSAGANVLTF. The J gene is TRBJ2-6, the V gene TRBV10-1; D call uncertain. V gave up 6 bases and J gave up 2 bases, with 5 bases separating them. The germline V gene encodes CDR1 WNHNN and CDR2 SYGVQD (reference sequence). The length of the CDR3 is 13 residues.